A selection of T cell receptor beta chains follows, all from one sample in a study of stem cell transplantation in POMP-related autoinflammatory disease. Generated by immunoSEQ multiplex PCR, the TCRdb table keeps only in-frame clones and is missing some. The sample has about 7,800 clones, roughly 88% seen once; the top ten hold roughly 12%. Here the sequenced sample was CD8+ T cells from PBMCs, taken after stem cell transplantation. The receptors were gathered from a human patient with POMP-related autoinflammation and immune dysregulation (PRAID). Some T cells may have originated in the graft donor. CDR3s include the opening cysteine and the closing phenylalanine or tryptophan. D genes are given only for firm matches. Expanded clones are given a class, and other clones once, few, many or no size at all.

abundance	d_gene	j_gene	v_gene	CDR3aa	CDR3nt
.	TRBD2	TRBJ2-7	TRBV7-9	CASSPLLASGNYEQYF	TGTGCCAGCAGCCCACTCTTGGCTAGCGGGAACTACGAGCAGTACTTC
few	TRBD1	TRBJ2-5	TRBV7-9	CASSNFGTANQETQYF	TGTGCCAGCAGCAACTTCGGGACAGCGAATCAAGAGACCCAGTACTTC
.	TRBD1	TRBJ1-2	TRBV27	CASSSDREWGYTF	TGTGCCAGCAGTTCGGACAGGGAGTGGGGCTACACCTTC
once	.	TRBJ2-3	TRBV6-1	CASSAFGGLSADTQYF	TGTGCCAGCAGTGCCTTCGGGGGGCTATCGGCAGATACGCAGTATTTT
once	TRBD2	TRBJ2-1	TRBV27	CASSPDGGAYNEQFF	TGTGCCAGCAGTCCCGACGGGGGGGCCTACAATGAGCAGTTCTTC
once	TRBD2	TRBJ2-5	TRBV7-9	CASSRTGLARRETQYF	TGTGCCAGCAGCAGAACGGGACTAGCGAGGAGGGAGACCCAGTACTTC
.	TRBD1	TRBJ1-1	TRBV27	CASSPYTRTGEAFF	TGTGCCAGCAGTCCATACACCCGGACAGGTGAAGCTTTCTTT
.	.	TRBJ2-1	TRBV11-2	CASSLGPLYYNEQFF	TGTGCCAGCAGCTTAGGCCCCCTCTACTACAATGAGCAGTTCTTC
.	.	TRBJ2-6	TRBV19	CASSIPFSGANVLTF	TGTGCCAGTAGTATCCCTTTCTCTGGGGCCAACGTCCTGACTTTC
.	.	TRBJ1-1	TRBV11-2	CASSLVPWDTEAFF	TGTGCCAGCAGCCTTGTACCTTGGGACACTGAAGCTTTCTTT
.	TRBD1	TRBJ1-5	TRBV28	CASSLYRGYQPQHF	TGTGCCAGCAGTTTATACAGGGGGTATCAGCCCCAGCATTTT
.	.	TRBJ2-2	TRBV11-2	CASSFSAGLDTGELFF	TGTGCCAGCAGCTTTTCCGCAGGGTTGGACACCGGGGAGCTGTTTTTT
once	TRBD1	TRBJ2-5	TRBV2	CASSEGQNQETQYF	TGTGCCAGCAGTGAGGGACAGAACCAAGAGACCCAGTACTTC
.	.	TRBJ2-7	TRBV28	CASSLGEYEQYF	TGTGCCAGCAGTTTAGGCGAATACGAGCAGTACTTC
.	.	TRBJ2-5	TRBV29-1	CSVVWTKETQYF	TGCAGCGTTGTATGGACAAAAGAGACCCAGTACTTC
.	.	TRBJ2-7	TRBV28	CASSNRTYAYEQYF	TGTGCCAGCAGCAACAGGACTTACGCCTACGAGCAGTACTTC
.	.	TRBJ2-5	TRBV2	CASSEWYQETQYF	TGTGCCAGCAGTGAATGGTATCAAGAGACCCAGTACTTC
.	TRBD1	TRBJ2-1	TRBV29-1	CSVEGHRGSSYNEQFF	TGCAGCGTTGAAGGCCACAGGGGAAGCTCCTACAATGAGCAGTTCTTC
once	.	TRBJ2-7	TRBV13	CASSLRVSLSYEQYF	TGTGCCAGCAGCTTAAGAGTTAGTCTTTCCTACGAGCAGTACTTC
.	.	TRBJ2-1	TRBV10-2	CASSSAANEQFF	TGCGCCAGCAGTAGTGCGGCCAATGAGCAGTTCTTC
.	.	TRBJ2-7	TRBV30	CAWSKGLTYEQYF	TGTGCCTGGAGTAAGGGACTTACCTACGAGCAGTACTTC
once	.	TRBJ1-1	TRBV29-1	CSVEGGDTEAFF	TGCAGCGTTGAGGGGGGAGATACTGAAGCTTTCTTT
medium-sized	TRBD1	TRBJ2-3	TRBV18	CASSRWTGESTDTQYF	TGTGCCAGCTCACGTTGGACAGGGGAGAGCACAGATACGCAGTATTTT
.	.	TRBJ2-7	TRBV9	CASSSEGGVYEQYF	TGTGCCAGCAGCAGCGAGGGGGGAGTTTACGAGCAGTACTTC
once	.	TRBJ2-7	TRBV27	CASSLEGTRLTEQYF	TGTGCCAGCAGTTTAGAAGGGACCCGCCTGACCGAGCAGTACTTC
.	.	TRBJ2-2	TRBV28	CASSLKLGIFTGELFF	TGTGCCAGCAGTTTAAAGCTAGGGATCTTTACCGGGGAGCTGTTTTTT
.	.	TRBJ1-6	TRBV7-9	CASSSFGGTNYSPLHF	TGTGCCAGCAGCTCGTTCGGGGGGACCAATTATTCACCCCTCCACTTT
.	.	TRBJ2-3	TRBV5-8	CASSLTDRAGVTDTQYF	TGTGCCAGCAGCTTAACCGACAGGGCGGGAGTCACAGATACGCAGTATTTT
.	.	TRBJ2-3	TRBV7-2	CASSLFSPTDNTQYF	TGTGCCAGCAGCTTATTTAGCCCAACCGACAATACGCAGTATTTT
.	.	TRBJ1-3	TRBV5-4	CASSLDRVGNTIYF	TGTGCCAGCAGCTTGGACAGGGTTGGAAACACCATATATTTT
once	.	TRBJ2-2	TRBV11-1	CASSLLASVYTGELFF	TGTGCCAGCAGCTTATTGGCTAGCGTCTACACCGGGGAGCTGTTTTTT